What follows are 11 T cell receptor beta chains derived from one specimen sequenced in a study of T cell repertoires in cytomegalovirus infection (dated by TCRdb to between 2018 and 2021). The reads were generated on an Illumina HiSeq 1500. In-frame beta chains were kept once TCRdb had trimmed the public reads at Q25 with fastp and called clones with MiXCR. Every CDR3 protein is listed once, alongside the most common genes and DNA of its rows. In all, the sample holds about 920,000 distinct CDR3 sequences, and approximately 33% of those were seen once. The top ten constitute roughly 12% of the sample. These receptors are not linked to any known antigen. Taken with the paper, the label for treatment or condition translates to: in vitro stimulation with specific CMV peptide epitopes to enrich CMV-specific T cells. The sequenced sample was cultured CD8+ T cells from PBMCs, obtained from culture after CMV antigen stimulation. Source of these receptors: a human donor in good health (CMV status not recorded). Some clones in this sample may be carry-over from other donors' samples.

This clonotype has only a few counts. The chain recombines TRBV27 with TRBJ2-1; 7 bases map to TRBD2. The CDR3 sequence is 17 residues long. CDR1 MNHEY and CDR2 SMNVEV come from the germline V gene (reference sequence). J lost 0 bases, V lost 4 bases, and 9 bases had no gene match. As DNA, the CDR3 is TGTGCCAGCAGTTGGCACGGTGGGGAGGGCTCCTACAATGAGCAGTTCTTC. Translating gives CASSWHGGEGSYNEQFF.

This chain uses TRBV7-2 with TRBJ2-7; weak D call: TRBD1 (6 bases). The CDR3 has 13 residues. The V gene lost 5 bases and the J gene lost 7 bases, with 15 bases spanning the gap. CDR1 and CDR2 from the germline V gene are SGHTA and FQGNSA. This CDR3 is CASSPGPGQEQYF. In DNA, the CDR3 is TGTGCCAGCAGCCCAGGTCCAGGACAGGAGCAGTACTTC.

This chain connects TRBV20-1 to TRBJ2-5; D gene uncertain. CDR3 length: 14 amino acids. The V end lost 5 bases, the J end lost 5 bases, and 18 bases lay between the germline ends. Germline V gene sequence: CDR1 DFQATT, CDR2 SNEGSKA (reference sequence). The CDR3 protein is CSAAGREIGETQYF. The CDR3 DNA follows: TGCAGTGCTGCCGGGCGCGAGATTGGGGAGACCCAGTACTTC.

This clonotype appeared a few times. The V and J genes are TRBV27 and TRBJ1-5; D is uncertain. The length of the CDR3 is 15 residues. Germline CDR1 is MNHEY and CDR2 is SMNVEV (reference sequence). V dropped 5 bases and J dropped 5 bases, with 16 bases sitting between them. CDR3 sequence reads: CASSASRGAHQPQHF. CDR3 nucleotide sequence: TGTGCCAGCAGTGCATCTCGGGGAGCTCATCAGCCCCAGCATTTT.

This clonotype was seen more than once but under ten times. The CDR3 bases are TGTGCCAGCAGCTTAGCGCTTCGGCTCTTTGAACCAGATACGCAGTATTTT. Protein sequence: CASSLALRLFEPDTQYF. This sequence joins TRBV7-9 and TRBJ2-3, with D uncertain. V shed 0 bases and J shed 4 bases, with 17 bases lying between them. CDR1 is SEHNR, CDR2 FQNEAQ, per germline (reference sequence). The CDR3 runs 17 residues. Supplemented by reference TRBV7-9 and TRBJ2-3, the full variable domain reads DTGVSQNPRHKITKRGQNVTFRCDPISEHNRLYWYRQTLGQGPEFLTYFQNEAQLEKSRLLSDRFSAERPKGSFSTLEIQRTEQGDSAMYLCASSLALRLFEPDTQYFGPGTRLTVL.

This clonotype was counted a few times. This chain connects TRBV10-2 to TRBJ2-7; TRBD2 agrees at 9 bases. CDR3 length equals 13 residues. The J segment lost 2 bases and the V segment lost 8 bases, leaving 4 bases of the junction unmatched. Germline V gene data show CDR1 as WSHSY and CDR2 as SAAADI. CDR3 region: CASGERGAYEQYF. As DNA, the CDR3 is TGCGCCAGCGGGGAGCGGGGGGCCTACGAGCAGTACTTC.

This clonotype was observed a few times. The chain uses TRBV6-2 or TRBV6-3 and TRBJ2-1; D possibly corresponds to TRBD1 (6 bases). The germline V gene encodes CDR1 MNHEY and CDR2 SVGEGT. V lost 2 bases and J lost 1, with 9 bases in between. This CDR3 is 15 amino acids long. CDR3 amino acids: CASSYGQPSYNEQFF. Written as DNA, the CDR3 is TGTGCCAGCAGTTACGGACAGCCTTCCTACAATGAGCAGTTCTTC.

This sequence joins TRBV7-9 and TRBJ2-1; 9 nucleotides line up with TRBD1. The germline CDR1 and CDR2 sequences are SEHNR and FQNEAQ (reference sequence). Trimming at V came to 5 bases and at J to 6 bases, leaving 8 bases not matched to a gene. The CDR3 consists of 15 residues. DNA for the CDR3: TGTGCCAGCAGCCCGGGGACAGGGTTCCCCAATGAGCAGTTCTTC. Its protein is CASSPGTGFPNEQFF.

This clonotype came up a few times. The rearrangement uses TRBV15 and TRBJ2-5; D is undetermined. CDR1 is LNHNV, CDR2 YYDKDF, per germline (reference sequence). Trimming left V 0 bases short and J 2 bases short, with 19 bases between. There are 18 residues in the CDR3. The chain's CDR3 is CATSRETSLPALQETQYF. CDR3 nucleotide sequence: TGTGCCACCAGCAGAGAGACAAGCCTACCAGCTCTTCAAGAGACCCAGTACTTC.

This clonotype showed up many times. CDR3 sequence: CASSLGPVGTVSGELFF. The CDR3 region has the DNA TGTGCCAGCAGCTTAGGGCCTGTCGGAACGGTGTCCGGGGAGCTGTTTTTT. J is TRBJ2-2 and V is TRBV7-9; D not resolved. This CDR3 comprises 17 residues. V was clipped by 1 base and J by 6 bases, with 18 bases between them. Germline V gene sequence: CDR1 SEHNR, CDR2 FQNEAQ (reference sequence).

CDR3 in amino acids: CASSHTGVTGELFF. The CDR3 coding sequence is TGTGCCAGCAGTCACACAGGGGTCACCGGGGAGCTGTTTTTT. The V call is TRBV12-3 or TRBV12-4, the J call TRBJ2-2, with 7 bases identical to TRBD1. After removal of 5 bases from V and 4 bases from J, the junction contained 4 bases not matched to a gene. The CDR3 sequence is 14 residues long.